The entry below gives a single T cell receptor (beta chain) sequence along with its context. Its antigen is as yet unknown. This sample is part of a study of CD8 T cells in ankylosing spondylitis. Study results and caveats: A TCR beta motif of 8 or 9 highly homologous variants appeared characteristic of ankylosing spondylitis blood. Reportedly, disease-linked clones are significantly enriched in ankylosing spondylitis patients' matched synovial fluid. With a CD8+ phenotype, disease-linked clones were relatively rare in peripheral blood.

Quantitative barcoded 5'-RACE was used to prepare TCR beta libraries. Using its own MiXCR run on the 5' RACE reads, TCRdb lists one record per CDR3 protein. Of some 800,000 distinct CDR3 sequences listed, about 11% were seen once; the top ten hold about 0.49%. CDR1 is ENHRY and CDR2 is SYGVKD in the germline V gene. CDR3 length: 13 residues. The ends were cut back, 7 bases at V and 9 bases at J, with 16 bases in the middle. The clonotype comes from a male donor with ankylosing spondylitis. This chain joins TRBV10-3 and TRBJ2-1, with D tentatively TRBD1 (6 bases). Source material: blood, either unsorted or a sorted T cell fraction (not recorded which). The CDR3 DNA follows: TGTGCCATCACAGGGGTGGGTGGCAGTGAGCAGTTCTTC. This gives the protein CAITGVGGSEQFF.